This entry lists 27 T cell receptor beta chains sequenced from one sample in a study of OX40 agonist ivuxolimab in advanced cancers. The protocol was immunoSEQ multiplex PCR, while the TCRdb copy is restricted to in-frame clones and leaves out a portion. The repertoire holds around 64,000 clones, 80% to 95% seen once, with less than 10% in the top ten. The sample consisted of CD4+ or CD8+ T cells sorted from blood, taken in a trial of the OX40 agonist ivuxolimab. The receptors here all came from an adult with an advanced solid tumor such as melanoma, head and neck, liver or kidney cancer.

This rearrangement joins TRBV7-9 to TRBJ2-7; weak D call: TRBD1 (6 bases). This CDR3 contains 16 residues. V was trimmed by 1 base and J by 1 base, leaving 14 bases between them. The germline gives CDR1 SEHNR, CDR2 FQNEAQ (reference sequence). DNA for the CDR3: TGTGCCAGCAGCTTAGTTACCGGGACACCATCCTACGAGCAGTACTTC. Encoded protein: CASSLVTGTPSYEQYF.

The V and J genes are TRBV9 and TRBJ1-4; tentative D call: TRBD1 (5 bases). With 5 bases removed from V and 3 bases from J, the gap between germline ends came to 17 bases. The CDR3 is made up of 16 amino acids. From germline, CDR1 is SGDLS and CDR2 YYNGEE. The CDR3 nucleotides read TGTGCCAGCAGTGGTTTACCCGGGACTCCTAATGAAAAACTGTTTTTT. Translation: CASSGLPGTPNEKLFF.

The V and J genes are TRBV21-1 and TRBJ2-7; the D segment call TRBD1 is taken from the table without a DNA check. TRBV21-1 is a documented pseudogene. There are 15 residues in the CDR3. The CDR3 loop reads CASSPPRGHFYEQYF. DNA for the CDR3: TGTGCCAGCAGCCCCCCACGGGGACACTTCTACGAGCAGTACTTC.

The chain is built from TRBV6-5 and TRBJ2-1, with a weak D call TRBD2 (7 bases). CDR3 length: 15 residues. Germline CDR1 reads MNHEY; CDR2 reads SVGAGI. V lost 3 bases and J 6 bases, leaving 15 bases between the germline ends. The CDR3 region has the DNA TGTGCCAGCAGTTATATGGGGGGGGGCCGCAATGAGCAGTTCTTC. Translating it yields CASSYMGGGRNEQFF.

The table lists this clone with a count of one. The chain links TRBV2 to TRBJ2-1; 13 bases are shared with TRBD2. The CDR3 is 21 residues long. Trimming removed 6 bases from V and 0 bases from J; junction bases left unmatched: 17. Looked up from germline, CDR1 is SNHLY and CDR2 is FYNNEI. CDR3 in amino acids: CASRLYGGLAGISSSYNEQFF. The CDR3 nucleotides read TGTGCCAGCAGGTTATATGGGGGACTAGCGGGGATCTCGAGCTCCTACAATGAGCAGTTCTTC.

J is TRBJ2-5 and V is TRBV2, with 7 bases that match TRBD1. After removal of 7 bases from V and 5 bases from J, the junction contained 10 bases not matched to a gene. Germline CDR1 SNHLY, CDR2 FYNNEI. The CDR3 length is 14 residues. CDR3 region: CASIDREARETQYF. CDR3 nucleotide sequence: TGTGCCAGCATCGACAGGGAAGCAAGGGAGACCCAGTACTTC.

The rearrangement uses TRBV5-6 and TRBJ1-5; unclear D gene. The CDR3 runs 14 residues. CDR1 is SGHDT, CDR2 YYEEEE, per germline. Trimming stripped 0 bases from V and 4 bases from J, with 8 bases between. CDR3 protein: CASSLGYGNQPQHF. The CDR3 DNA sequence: TGTGCCAGCAGCTTGGGGTACGGTAATCAGCCCCAGCATTTT.

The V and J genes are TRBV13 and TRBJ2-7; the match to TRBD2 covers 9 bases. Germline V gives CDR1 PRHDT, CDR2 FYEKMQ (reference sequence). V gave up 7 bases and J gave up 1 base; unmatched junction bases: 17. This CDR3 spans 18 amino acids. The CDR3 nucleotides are TGTGCCAGCAACTCTCGGTTAGGCGGGGGGGCCTTTTCCTACGAGCAGTACTTC. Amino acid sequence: CASNSRLGGGAFSYEQYF.

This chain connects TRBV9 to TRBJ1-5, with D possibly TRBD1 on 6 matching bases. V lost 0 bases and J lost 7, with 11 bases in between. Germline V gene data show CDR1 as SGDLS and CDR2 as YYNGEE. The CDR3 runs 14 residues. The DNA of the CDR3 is TGTGCCAGCAGCGTAGGGGGGGGCAGCCAGCCCCAGCATTTT. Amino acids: CASSVGGGSQPQHF.

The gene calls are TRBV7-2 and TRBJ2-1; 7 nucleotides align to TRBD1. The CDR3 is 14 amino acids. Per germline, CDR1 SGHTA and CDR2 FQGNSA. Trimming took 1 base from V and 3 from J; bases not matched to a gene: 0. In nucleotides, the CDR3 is TGTGCCAGCAGCTTAGACAGGGGCTACAATGAGCAGTTCTTC. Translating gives CASSLDRGYNEQFF.

CDR3 DNA sequence: TGTGCCAGCAGTTGGGGGGAAAAACTGTTTTTT. Residues: CASSWGEKLFF. The V call is TRBV27, the J call TRBJ1-4; D may be TRBD1 (5 bases). The CDR3 has 11 residues. The V and J ends lost 4 bases and 8 bases respectively, with 5 bases between them. Per germline, CDR1 MNHEY and CDR2 SMNVEV (reference sequence).

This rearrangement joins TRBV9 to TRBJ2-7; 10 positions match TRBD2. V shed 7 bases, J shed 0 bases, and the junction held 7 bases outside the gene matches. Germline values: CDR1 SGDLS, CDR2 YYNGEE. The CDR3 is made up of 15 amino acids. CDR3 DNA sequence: TGTGCCAGCGGCGCAAGCGGGGGGGTCTCCTACGAGCAGTACTTC. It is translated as CASGASGGVSYEQYF.

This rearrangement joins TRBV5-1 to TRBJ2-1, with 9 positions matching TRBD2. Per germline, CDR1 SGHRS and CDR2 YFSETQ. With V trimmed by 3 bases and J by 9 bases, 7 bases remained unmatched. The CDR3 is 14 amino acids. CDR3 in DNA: TGCGCCAGCAGCTGGCGGGGGGGCCCTACTGAGCAGTTCTTC. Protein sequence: CASSWRGGPTEQFF.

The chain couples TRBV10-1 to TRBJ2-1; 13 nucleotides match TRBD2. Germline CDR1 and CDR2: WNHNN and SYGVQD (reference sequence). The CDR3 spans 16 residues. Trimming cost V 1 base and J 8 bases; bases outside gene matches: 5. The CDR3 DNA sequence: TGCGCCAGCAGTGAGTGGACTAGCGGGAGAATAGATGAGCAGTTCTTC. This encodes CASSEWTSGRIDEQFF.

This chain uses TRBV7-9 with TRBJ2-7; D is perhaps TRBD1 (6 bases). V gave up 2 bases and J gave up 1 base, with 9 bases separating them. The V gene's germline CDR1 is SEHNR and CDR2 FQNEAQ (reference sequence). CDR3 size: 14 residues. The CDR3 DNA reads TGTGCCAGCAGCTTACCAGGGGAGTCCTACGAGCAGTACTTC. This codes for CASSLPGESYEQYF.

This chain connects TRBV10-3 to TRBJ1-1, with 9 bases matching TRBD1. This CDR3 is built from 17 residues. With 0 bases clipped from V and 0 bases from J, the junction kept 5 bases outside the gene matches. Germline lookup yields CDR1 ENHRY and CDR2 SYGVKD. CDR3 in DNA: TGTGCCATCAGTGAGTCGAGAGACAGGGGGATGAACACTGAAGCTTTCTTT. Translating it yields CAISESRDRGMNTEAFF.

This CDR3 reads CASSLSFDLLDEQYF. DNA for the CDR3: TGCGCCAGCAGTCTATCCTTTGACCTGTTGGACGAGCAGTACTTC. The chain couples TRBV5-1 to TRBJ2-7; D gene ambiguous. With 5 bases removed from V and 5 bases from J, the gap between germline ends came to 20 bases. This CDR3 is built from 15 residues. Germline V gives CDR1 SGHRS, CDR2 YFSETQ.

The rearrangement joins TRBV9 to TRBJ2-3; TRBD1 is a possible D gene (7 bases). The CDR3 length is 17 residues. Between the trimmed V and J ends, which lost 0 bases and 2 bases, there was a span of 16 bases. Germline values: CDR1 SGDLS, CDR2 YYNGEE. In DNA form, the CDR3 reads TGTGCCAGCAGCGTAGCTAAGGGGGCGGACTACACAGATACGCAGTATTTT. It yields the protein CASSVAKGADYTDTQYF.

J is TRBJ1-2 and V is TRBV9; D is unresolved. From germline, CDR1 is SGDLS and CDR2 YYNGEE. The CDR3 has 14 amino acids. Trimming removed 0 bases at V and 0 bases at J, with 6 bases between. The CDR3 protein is CASSVDSSNYGYTF. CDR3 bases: TGTGCCAGCAGCGTAGACAGCTCTAACTATGGCTACACCTTC.

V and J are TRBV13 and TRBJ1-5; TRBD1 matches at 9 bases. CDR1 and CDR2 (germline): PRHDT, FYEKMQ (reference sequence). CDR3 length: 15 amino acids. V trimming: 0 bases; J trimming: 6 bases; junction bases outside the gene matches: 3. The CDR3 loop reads CASSLGGQGLQPQHF. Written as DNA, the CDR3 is TGTGCCAGCAGCTTAGGGGGACAGGGACTTCAGCCCCAGCATTTT.

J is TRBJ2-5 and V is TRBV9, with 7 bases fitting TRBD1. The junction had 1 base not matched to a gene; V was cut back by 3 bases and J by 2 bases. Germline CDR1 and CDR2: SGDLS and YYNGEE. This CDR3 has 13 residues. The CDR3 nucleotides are TGTGCCAGCAGCGGGGGACAGCAAGAGACCCAGTACTTC. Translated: CASSGGQQETQYF.

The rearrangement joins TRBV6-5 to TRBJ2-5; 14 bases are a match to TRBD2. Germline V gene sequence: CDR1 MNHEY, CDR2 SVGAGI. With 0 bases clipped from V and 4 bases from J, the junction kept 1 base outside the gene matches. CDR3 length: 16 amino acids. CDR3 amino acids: CASSYSGTSGGETQYF. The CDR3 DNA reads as TGTGCCAGCAGTTACTCGGGGACTAGCGGGGGAGAGACCCAGTACTTC.

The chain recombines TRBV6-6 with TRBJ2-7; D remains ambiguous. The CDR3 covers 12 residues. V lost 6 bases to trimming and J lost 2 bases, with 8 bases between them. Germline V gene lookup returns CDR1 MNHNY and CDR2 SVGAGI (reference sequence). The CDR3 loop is CASSYDTYEQYF. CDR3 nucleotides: TGTGCCAGCAGCTATGACACCTACGAGCAGTACTTC.

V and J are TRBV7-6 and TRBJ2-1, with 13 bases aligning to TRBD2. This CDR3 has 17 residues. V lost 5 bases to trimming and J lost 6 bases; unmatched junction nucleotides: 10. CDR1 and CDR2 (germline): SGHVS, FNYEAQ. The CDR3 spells CASSLRPGLAGLNEQFF. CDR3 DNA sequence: TGTGCCAGCAGCCTCCGCCCGGGACTAGCGGGACTCAATGAGCAGTTCTTC.

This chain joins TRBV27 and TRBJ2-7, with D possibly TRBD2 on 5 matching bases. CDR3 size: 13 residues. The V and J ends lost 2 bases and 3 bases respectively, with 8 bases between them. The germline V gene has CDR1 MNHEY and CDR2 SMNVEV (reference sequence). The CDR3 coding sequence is TGTGCCAGCAGTTTAAGTGAGGGCTACGAGCAGTACTTC. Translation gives CASSLSEGYEQYF.

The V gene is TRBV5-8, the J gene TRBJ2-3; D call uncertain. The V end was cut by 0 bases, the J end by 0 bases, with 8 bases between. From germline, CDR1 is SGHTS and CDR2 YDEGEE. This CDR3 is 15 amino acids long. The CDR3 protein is CASSLGTASTDTQYF. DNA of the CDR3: TGTGCCAGCAGCTTGGGGACGGCTAGCACAGATACGCAGTATTTT.

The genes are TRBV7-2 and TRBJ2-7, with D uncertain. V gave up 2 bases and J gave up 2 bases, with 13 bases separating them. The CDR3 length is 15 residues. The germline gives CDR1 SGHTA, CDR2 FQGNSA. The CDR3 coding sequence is TGTGCCAGCAGCTTACTTGACTCTATCGCCTACGAGCAGTACTTC. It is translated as CASSLLDSIAYEQYF.